A single sample gave rise to the 17 T cell receptor beta chains below, sequenced in a study of blood T cell repertoires in COVID-19. The assay was immunoSEQ multiplex PCR, and TCRdb's table has in-frame clones only and misses some. Found here are 130,000 to 150,000 clones, roughly 80% of them singletons; the top ten hold roughly 34%. Sequenced material: peripheral blood. The receptors originated from a human donor in a cohort sampled during active COVID-19.

The CDR3 spells CASSLVSASGATYEQYF. The DNA of the CDR3 is TGCGCCAGCAGCTTGGTCTCGGCTAGCGGGGCCACCTACGAGCAGTACTTC. This sequence joins TRBV5-1 and TRBJ2-7, with TRBD2 matching 9 bases. The CDR3 runs to 17 residues. The junction had 9 bases not matched to a gene; V was cut back by 0 bases and J by 2 bases. Germline assignment: CDR1 SGHRS and CDR2 YFSETQ.

The chain is built from TRBV19 and TRBJ1-6; TRBD1 matches 8 bases. CDR1 and CDR2 (germline): LNHDA, SQIVND (reference sequence). CDR3 length: 18 residues. Losses at the gene ends were 0 bases for V and 5 bases for J; bases not matched to a gene: 9. CDR3 residues: CASSIDGQGRVDNSPLHF. DNA for the CDR3: TGTGCCAGTAGTATAGACGGACAGGGAAGGGTGGATAATTCACCCCTCCACTTT.

The V gene is TRBV12-3 or TRBV12-4, the J gene TRBJ1-2, with D perhaps TRBD1 (6 bases). V lost 0 bases and J 6 bases, leaving 8 bases between the germline ends. The CDR3 has 13 residues. The CDR3 DNA is TGTGCCAGCAGTTTAGCCGGACAGCATGGCTACACCTTC. Protein sequence: CASSLAGQHGYTF.

This rearrangement joins TRBV2 to TRBJ1-3; possible D gene TRBD1, 5 bases. V gave up 6 bases and J gave up 0 bases, with 12 bases separating them. The CDR3 totals 15 residues. Per germline, CDR1 SNHLY and CDR2 FYNNEI. CDR3 residues: CASRIQVYSGNTIYF. The CDR3 DNA is TGTGCCAGCAGGATACAGGTTTACTCTGGAAACACCATATATTTT.

The chain couples TRBV6-5 to TRBJ1-5; 8 bases agree with TRBD1. This CDR3 contains 13 residues. Per the germline V gene, CDR1 is MNHEY and CDR2 is SVGAGI. Unmatched junction bases numbered 5, after V lost 7 bases and J lost 6 bases. DNA for the CDR3: TGTGCCAGCACCGGACAGGGTAGTCAGCCCCAGCATTTT. Translating it yields CASTGQGSQPQHF.

The rearrangement uses TRBV7-2 and TRBJ2-7, with 11 bases that match TRBD2. Germline CDR1 and CDR2: SGHTA and FQGNSA. Trimming took 6 bases from V and 2 from J; bases not matched to a gene: 3. This CDR3 is 14 amino acids long. CDR3 bases: TGTGCCAGCAGTGATAGCGGGGGGGCCTACGAGCAGTACTTC. It encodes CASSDSGGAYEQYF.

This chain joins TRBV2 and TRBJ1-2, with TRBD1 matching over 8 bases. The ends lost 2 bases at V and 2 bases at J; junction bases unmatched: 7. CDR1 SNHLY and CDR2 FYNNEI come from the germline V gene. The CDR3 extends over 16 amino acids. The CDR3 spells CASSEIVRTGNYGYTF. CDR3 in DNA: TGTGCCAGCAGTGAAATCGTTCGGACAGGGAACTATGGCTACACCTTC.

The V call is TRBV5-6, the J call TRBJ1-2, with 8 bases that match TRBD1. CDR3 length: 15 amino acids. The trim removed 0 bases at V and 12 bases at J, leaving 13 bases unmatched. Germline CDR1 reads SGHDT; CDR2 reads YYEEEE. Written as DNA, the CDR3 is TGTGCCAGCAGCTTGGGACAGGGGCCTCCCCCCCGGAACACCTTC. This translates into CASSLGQGPPPRNTF.

The chain combines TRBV6-2 or TRBV6-3 with TRBJ2-1; 9 bases agree with TRBD2. Germline assignment: CDR1 MNHEY and CDR2 SVGEGT. The CDR3 has 15 residues. The V and J ends lost 4 bases and 4 bases, in that order; junction bases with no gene match: 5. The CDR3 spells CASSSLAGAYNEQFF. The CDR3 DNA follows: TGTGCCAGCAGTTCATTAGCGGGGGCTTACAATGAGCAGTTCTTC.

A single count supports this clone. This chain uses TRBV7-2 with TRBJ2-3; 9 bases are a match to TRBD2. V was pared by 5 bases and J by 3 bases, with 12 bases of the junction left unmatched. This CDR3 spans 17 amino acids. The germline V gene has CDR1 SGHTA and CDR2 FQGNSA. CDR3 region: CASSPAWRGGKTDTQYF. In DNA, the CDR3 is TGTGCCAGCAGCCCGGCGTGGCGGGGGGGAAAAACAGATACGCAGTATTTT.

The chain carries TRBV6-5 and TRBJ1-2, with unresolved D. CDR1 is MNHEY and CDR2 is SVGAGI in the germline V gene. CDR3 length equals 12 residues. Trimming removed 7 bases from V and 2 bases from J, with 8 bases in between. CDR3 in amino acids: CASMGGNYGYTF. CDR3 sequence (DNA): TGTGCCAGCATGGGAGGCAACTATGGCTACACCTTC.

The chain has TRBV10-3 and TRBJ1-2; D is unresolved. The CDR3 has 16 residues. Per germline, CDR1 ENHRY and CDR2 SYGVKD. V lost 8 bases and J 6 bases, leaving 25 bases between the germline ends. CDR3 protein: CAIHADRAEREDGYTF. In DNA, the CDR3 is TGTGCCATCCATGCCGACCGGGCCGAAAGGGAGGATGGCTACACCTTC.

J is TRBJ2-2 and V is TRBV9; TRBD1 might be the D (6 bases). V lost 2 bases, J lost 7 bases, and 12 bases lay in between. Germline CDR1 and CDR2: SGDLS and YYNGEE. The CDR3 has 14 residues. This chain's CDR3 is CASSVDRRSGELFF. In nucleotides, the CDR3 is TGTGCCAGCAGCGTCGACAGGCGGAGCGGGGAGCTGTTTTTT. Combining the CDR3 with reference TRBV9 and TRBJ2-2 gives the whole variable domain DSGVTQTPKHLITATGQRVTLRCSPRSGDLSVYWYQQSLDQGLQFLIQYYNGEERAKGNILERFSAQQFPDLHSELNLSSLELGDSALYFCASSVDRRSGELFFGEGSRLTVL.

V is TRBV7-3 and J is TRBJ1-6; 8 bases align to TRBD1. V was clipped by 6 bases and J by 7 bases; unmatched bases: 8. Looked up from germline, CDR1 is SGHTA and CDR2 is FQGTGA. This CDR3 is built from 15 residues. The CDR3 DNA sequence: TGTGCCAGCAGAGCGACCGGGACAGGCAATTCACCCCTCCACTTT. It encodes CASRATGTGNSPLHF.

This chain connects TRBV5-1 to TRBJ2-1; D is possibly TRBD1 (6 bases). V was pared by 1 base and J by 1 base, with 15 bases between. CDR1 and CDR2 (germline): SGHRS, YFSETQ. This CDR3 is 17 amino acids long. The CDR3 is CASSLFVGRGSYNEQFF. CDR3 bases: TGCGCCAGCAGCTTGTTCGTCGGCAGGGGTTCCTACAATGAGCAGTTCTTC.

This chain uses TRBV6-5 with TRBJ1-3; D is undetermined. Between the trimmed V and J ends, which lost 0 bases and 0 bases, there was a span of 9 bases. The germline V gene encodes CDR1 MNHEY and CDR2 SVGAGI. The CDR3 runs to 16 residues. The chain's CDR3 is CASSYSSGYSGNTIYF. The CDR3 nucleotides read TGTGCCAGCAGTTACTCGAGCGGCTACTCTGGAAACACCATATATTTT.

The chain links TRBV2 to TRBJ1-1; D gene ambiguous. Per the germline V gene, CDR1 is SNHLY and CDR2 is FYNNEI. V was cut by 9 bases and J by 5 bases, with 13 bases left in between. This CDR3 is built from 12 residues. CDR3 region: CARSRGETEAFF. The CDR3 DNA sequence: TGTGCCAGGTCGCGGGGAGAGACTGAAGCTTTCTTT.